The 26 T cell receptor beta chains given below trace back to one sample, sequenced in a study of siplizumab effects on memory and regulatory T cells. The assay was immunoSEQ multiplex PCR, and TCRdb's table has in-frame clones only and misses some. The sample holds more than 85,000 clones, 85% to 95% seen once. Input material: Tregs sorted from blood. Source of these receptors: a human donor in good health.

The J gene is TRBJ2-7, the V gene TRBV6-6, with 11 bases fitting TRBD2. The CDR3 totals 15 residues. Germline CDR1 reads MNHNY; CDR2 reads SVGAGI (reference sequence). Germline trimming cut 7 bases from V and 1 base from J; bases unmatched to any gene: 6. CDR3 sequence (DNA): TGTGCCAGCACTTCCGGGACTAGCGGATCCTACGAGCAGTACTTC. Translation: CASTSGTSGSYEQYF.

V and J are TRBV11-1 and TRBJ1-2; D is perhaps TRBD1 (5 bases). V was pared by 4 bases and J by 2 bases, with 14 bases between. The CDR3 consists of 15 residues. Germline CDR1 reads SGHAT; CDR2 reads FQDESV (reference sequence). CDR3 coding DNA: TGTGCCAGCAGCTCCGGCTCACGACAGAACTATGGCTACACCTTC. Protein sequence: CASSSGSRQNYGYTF.

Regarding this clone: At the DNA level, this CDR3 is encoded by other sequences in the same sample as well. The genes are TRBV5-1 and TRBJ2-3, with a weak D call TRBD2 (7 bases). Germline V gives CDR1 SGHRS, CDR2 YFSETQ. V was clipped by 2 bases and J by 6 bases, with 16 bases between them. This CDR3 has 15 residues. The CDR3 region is CASSFSGGGRDTQYF. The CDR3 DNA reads TGCGCCAGCAGCTTCTCGGGGGGCGGTCGGGATACGCAGTATTTT.

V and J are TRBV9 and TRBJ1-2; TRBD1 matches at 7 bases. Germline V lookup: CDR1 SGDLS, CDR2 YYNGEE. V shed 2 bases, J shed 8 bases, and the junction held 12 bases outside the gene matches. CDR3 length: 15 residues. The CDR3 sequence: CASSVTGAGGEGYTF. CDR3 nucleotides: TGTGCCAGCAGCGTCACAGGGGCCGGGGGAGAGGGCTACACCTTC.

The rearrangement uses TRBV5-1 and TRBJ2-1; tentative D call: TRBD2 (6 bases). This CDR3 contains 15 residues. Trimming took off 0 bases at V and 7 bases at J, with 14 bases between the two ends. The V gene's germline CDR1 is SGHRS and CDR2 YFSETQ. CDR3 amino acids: CASSLEAGGWNEQFF. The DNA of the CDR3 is TGCGCCAGCAGCTTGGAAGCGGGTGGATGGAATGAGCAGTTCTTC.

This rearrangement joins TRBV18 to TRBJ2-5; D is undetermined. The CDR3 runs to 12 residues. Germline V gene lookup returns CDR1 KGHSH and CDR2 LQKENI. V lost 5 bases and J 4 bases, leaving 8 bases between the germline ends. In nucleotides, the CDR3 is TGTGCCAGCTCATCTACGGGAGAGACCCAGTACTTC. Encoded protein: CASSSTGETQYF.

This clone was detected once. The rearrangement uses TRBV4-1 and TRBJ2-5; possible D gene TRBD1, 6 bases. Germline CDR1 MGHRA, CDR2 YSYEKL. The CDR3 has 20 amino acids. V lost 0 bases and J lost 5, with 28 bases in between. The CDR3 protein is CASSQEWGLGGGVRSETQYF. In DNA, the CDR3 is TGCGCCAGCAGCCAAGAATGGGGCCTAGGTGGGGGCGTACGATCTGAGACCCAGTACTTC.

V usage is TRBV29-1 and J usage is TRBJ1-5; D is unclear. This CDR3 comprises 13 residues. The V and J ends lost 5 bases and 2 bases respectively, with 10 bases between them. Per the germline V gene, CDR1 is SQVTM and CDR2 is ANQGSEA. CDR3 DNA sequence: TGCAGCGTTCTGGTGACGGGCAATCAGCCCCAGCATTTT. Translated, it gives CSVLVTGNQPQHF. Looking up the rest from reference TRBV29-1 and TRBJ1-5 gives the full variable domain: SAVISQKPSRDICQRGTSLTIQCQVDSQVTMMFWYRQQPGQSLTLIATANQGSEATYESGFVIDKFPISRPNLTFSTLTVSNMSPEDSSIYLCSVLVTGNQPQHFGDGTRLSIL.

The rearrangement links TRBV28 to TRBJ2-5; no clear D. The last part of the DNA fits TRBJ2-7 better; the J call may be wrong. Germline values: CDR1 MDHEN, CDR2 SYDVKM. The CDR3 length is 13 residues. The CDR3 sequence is CAVSVDPSYEQYF. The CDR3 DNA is TGTGCCGTATCTGTTGATCCCTCATACGAGCAGTACTTC.

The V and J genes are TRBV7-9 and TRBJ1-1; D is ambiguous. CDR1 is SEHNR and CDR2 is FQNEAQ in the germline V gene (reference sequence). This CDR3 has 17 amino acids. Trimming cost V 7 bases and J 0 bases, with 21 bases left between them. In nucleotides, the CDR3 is TGTGCCAGCAATATGGCTCGGCAGGATCCTTTGAACACTGAAGCTTTCTTT. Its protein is CASNMARQDPLNTEAFF.

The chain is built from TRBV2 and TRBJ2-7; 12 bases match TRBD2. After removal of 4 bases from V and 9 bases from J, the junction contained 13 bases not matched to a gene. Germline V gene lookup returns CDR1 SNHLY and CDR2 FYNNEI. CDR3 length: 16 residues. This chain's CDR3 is CASSASGRAISRGQYF. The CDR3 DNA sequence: TGTGCCAGCAGTGCTAGCGGGAGGGCCATTAGCAGGGGGCAGTACTTC.

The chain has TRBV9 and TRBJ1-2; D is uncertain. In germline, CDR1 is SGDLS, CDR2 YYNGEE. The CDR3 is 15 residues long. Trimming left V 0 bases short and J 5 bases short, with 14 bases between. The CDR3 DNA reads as TGTGCCAGCAGCGTAGTTGCGTCTGAACCTTATGGCTACACCTTC. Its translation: CASSVVASEPYGYTF.

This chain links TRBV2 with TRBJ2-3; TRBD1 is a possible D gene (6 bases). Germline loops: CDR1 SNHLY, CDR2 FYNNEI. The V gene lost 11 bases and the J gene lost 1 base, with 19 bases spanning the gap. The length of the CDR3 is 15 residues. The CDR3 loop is CAATPKSGGTDTQYF. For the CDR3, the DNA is TGTGCCGCAACGCCCAAATCAGGGGGCACAGATACGCAGTATTTT.

DNA of the CDR3: TGTGCCAGCAGCTTAGTTTTGAACACCGGGGAGCTGTTTTTT. Protein product: CASSLVLNTGELFF. This chain uses TRBV7-7 with TRBJ2-2; D call uncertain. There are 14 residues in the CDR3. Germline V gene data show CDR1 as SSHAT and CDR2 as FNYEAQ (reference sequence). V was shortened by 1 base and J by 1 base, with 4 bases between the two germline ends.

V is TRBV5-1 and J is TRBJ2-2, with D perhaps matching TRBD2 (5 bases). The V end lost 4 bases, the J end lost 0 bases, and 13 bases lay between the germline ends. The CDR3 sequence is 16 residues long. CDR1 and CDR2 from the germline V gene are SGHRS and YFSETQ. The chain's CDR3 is CASSRENYANTGELFF. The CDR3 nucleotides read TGCGCCAGCAGCCGGGAAAATTACGCGAACACCGGGGAGCTGTTTTTT.

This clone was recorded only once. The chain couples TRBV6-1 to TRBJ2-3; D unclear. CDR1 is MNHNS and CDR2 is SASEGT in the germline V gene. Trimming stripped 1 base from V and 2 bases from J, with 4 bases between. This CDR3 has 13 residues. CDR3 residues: CASSEGTTDTQYF. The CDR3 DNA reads TGTGCCAGCAGTGAAGGAACCACAGATACGCAGTATTTT.

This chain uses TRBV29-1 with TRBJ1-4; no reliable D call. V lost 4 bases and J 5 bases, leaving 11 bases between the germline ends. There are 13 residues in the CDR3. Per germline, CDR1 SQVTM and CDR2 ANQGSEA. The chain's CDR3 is CSVGQALNEKLFF. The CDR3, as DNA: TGCAGCGTTGGGCAAGCTCTGAATGAAAAACTGTTTTTT.

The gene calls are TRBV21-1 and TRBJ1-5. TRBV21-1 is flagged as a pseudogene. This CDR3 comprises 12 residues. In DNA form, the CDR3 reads TGCCACCGGGAGGGTGTCAATCAGCCCCAGCATTTT. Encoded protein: CHREGVNQPQHF.

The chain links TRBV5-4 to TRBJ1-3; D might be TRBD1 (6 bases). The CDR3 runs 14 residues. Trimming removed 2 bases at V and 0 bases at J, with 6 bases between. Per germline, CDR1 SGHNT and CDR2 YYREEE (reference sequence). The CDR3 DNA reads TGTGCCAGCAGCTTACAGGGCTCTGGAAACACCATATATTTT. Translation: CASSLQGSGNTIYF.

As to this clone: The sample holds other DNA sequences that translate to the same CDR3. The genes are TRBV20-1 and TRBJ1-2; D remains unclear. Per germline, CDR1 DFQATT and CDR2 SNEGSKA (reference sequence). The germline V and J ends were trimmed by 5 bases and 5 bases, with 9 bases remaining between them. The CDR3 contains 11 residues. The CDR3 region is CSALYQYGYTF. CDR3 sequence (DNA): TGCAGTGCTCTTTATCAGTATGGCTACACCTTC.

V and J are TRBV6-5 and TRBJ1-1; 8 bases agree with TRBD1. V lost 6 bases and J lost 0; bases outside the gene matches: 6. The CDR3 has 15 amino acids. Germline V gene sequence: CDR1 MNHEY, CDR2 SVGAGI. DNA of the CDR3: TGTGCCAGCAGGAGGACAGGGCTATTGAACACTGAAGCTTTCTTT. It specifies CASRRTGLLNTEAFF.

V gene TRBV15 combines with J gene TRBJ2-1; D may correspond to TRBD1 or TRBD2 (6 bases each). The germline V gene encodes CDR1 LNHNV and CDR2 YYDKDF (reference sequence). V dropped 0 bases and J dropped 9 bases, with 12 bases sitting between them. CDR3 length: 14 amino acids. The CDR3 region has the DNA TGTGCCACCAGCAGAGATCCATCGGGGGCTGAGCAGTTCTTC. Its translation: CATSRDPSGAEQFF. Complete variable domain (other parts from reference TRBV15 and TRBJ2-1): DAMVIQNPRYQVTQFGKPVTLSCSQTLNHNVMYWYQQKSSQAPKLLFHYYDKDFNNEADTPDNFQSRRPNTSFCFLDIRSPGLGDTAMYLCATSRDPSGAEQFFGPGTRLTVL.

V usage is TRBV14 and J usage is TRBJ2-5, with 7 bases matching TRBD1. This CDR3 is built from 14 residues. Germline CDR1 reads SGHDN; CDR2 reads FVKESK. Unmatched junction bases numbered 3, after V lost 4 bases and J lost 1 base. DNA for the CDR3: TGTGCCAGCAGCCCGACAGGGAGCCAAGAGACCCAGTACTTC. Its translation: CASSPTGSQETQYF. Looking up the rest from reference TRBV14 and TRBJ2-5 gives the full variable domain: EAGVTQFPSHSVIEKGQTVTLRCDPISGHDNLYWYRRVMGKEIKFLLHFVKESKQDESGMPNNRFLAERTGGTYSTLKVQPAELEDSGVYFCASSPTGSQETQYFGPGTRLLVL.

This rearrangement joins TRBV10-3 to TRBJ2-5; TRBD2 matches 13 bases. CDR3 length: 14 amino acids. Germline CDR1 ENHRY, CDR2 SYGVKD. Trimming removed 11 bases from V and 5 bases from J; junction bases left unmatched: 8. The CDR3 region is CAARTSGSGETQYF. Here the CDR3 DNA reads TGTGCCGCCCGGACTAGCGGGAGCGGGGAGACCCAGTACTTC.

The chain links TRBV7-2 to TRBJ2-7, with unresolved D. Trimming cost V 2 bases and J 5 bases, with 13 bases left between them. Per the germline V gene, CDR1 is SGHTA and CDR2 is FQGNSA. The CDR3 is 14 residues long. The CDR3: CASSLQFVFDEQYF. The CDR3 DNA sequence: TGTGCCAGCAGCTTACAATTTGTTTTCGACGAGCAGTACTTC.

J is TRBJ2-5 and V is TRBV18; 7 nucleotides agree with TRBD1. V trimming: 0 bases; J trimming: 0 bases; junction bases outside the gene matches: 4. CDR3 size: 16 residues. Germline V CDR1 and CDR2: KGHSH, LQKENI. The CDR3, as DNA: TGTGCCAGCTCACCACCGAGGGGGCGATACCAAGAGACCCAGTACTTC. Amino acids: CASSPPRGRYQETQYF.